A single TCR beta chain is shown here with its context. This CDR3 is 15 amino acids long. Trimming removed 2 bases from V and 5 bases from J, with 16 bases in between. Germline CDR1 reads MNHNS; CDR2 reads SASEGT. Sequencing was performed with immunoSEQ multiplex PCR; in TCRdb, only in-frame clones are kept and a portion is missing. Found here are about 2.4 million clones, 90% to 95% of them singletons; the top ten hold 0.11% to 0.15%. The data stem from a study of shared clonotypes between healthy human individuals. V usage is TRBV6-1 and J usage is TRBJ2-7, with a possible D match to TRBD1 (6 bases). This receptor was identified in a man aged 18 to 29 in good health. The source material was naive CD4+ T cells sorted from blood. Stated subset: CD45RA+ positively selected. The CDR3 protein is CASSEPGTLTDEQYF. DNA for the CDR3: TGTGCCAGCAGTGAACCCGGGACATTGACTGACGAGCAGTACTTC.